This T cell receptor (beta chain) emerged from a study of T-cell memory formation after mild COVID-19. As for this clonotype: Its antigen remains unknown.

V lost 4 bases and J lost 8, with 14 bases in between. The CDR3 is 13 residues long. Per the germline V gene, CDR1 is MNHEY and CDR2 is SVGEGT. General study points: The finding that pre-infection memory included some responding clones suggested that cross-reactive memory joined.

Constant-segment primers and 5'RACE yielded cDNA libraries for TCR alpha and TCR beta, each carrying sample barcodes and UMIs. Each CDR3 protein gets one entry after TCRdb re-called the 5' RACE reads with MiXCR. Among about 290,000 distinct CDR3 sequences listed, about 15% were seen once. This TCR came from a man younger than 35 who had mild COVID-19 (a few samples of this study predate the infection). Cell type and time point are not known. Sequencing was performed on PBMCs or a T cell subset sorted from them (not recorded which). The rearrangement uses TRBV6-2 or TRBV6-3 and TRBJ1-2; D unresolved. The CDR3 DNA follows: TGTGCCAGCAGTTCTACGGGAATCGCCGGCTACACCTTC. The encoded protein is CASSSTGIAGYTF.